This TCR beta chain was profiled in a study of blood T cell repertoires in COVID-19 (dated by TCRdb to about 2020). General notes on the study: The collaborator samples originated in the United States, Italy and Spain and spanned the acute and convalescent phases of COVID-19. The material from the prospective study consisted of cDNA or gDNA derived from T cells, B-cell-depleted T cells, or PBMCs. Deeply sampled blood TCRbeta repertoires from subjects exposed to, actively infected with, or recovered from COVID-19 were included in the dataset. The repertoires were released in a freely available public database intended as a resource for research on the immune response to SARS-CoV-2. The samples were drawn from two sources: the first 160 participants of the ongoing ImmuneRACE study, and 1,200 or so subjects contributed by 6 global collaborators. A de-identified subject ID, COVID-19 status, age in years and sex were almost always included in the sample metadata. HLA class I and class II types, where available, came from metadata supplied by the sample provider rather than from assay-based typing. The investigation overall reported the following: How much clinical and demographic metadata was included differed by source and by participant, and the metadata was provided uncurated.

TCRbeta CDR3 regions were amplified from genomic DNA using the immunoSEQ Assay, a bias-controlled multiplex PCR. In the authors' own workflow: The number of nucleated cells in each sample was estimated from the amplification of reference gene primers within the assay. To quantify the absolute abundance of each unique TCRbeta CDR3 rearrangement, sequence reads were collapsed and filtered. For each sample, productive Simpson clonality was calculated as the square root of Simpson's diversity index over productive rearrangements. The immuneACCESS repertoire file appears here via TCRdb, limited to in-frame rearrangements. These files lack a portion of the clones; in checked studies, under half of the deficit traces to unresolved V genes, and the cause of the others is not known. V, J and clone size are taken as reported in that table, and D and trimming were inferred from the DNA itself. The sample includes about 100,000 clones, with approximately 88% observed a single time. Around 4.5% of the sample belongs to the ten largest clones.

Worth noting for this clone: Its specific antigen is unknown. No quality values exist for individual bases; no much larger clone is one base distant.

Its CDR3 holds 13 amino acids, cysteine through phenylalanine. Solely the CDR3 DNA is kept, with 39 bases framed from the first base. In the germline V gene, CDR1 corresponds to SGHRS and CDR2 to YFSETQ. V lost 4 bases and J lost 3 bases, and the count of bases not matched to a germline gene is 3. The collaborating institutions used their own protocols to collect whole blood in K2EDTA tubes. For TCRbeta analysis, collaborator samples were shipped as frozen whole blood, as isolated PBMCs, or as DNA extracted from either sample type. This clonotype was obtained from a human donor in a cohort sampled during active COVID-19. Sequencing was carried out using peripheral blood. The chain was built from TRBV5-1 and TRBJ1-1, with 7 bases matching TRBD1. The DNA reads TGCGCCAGCAGCAACACAGGGGACACTGAAGCTTTCTTT. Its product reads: CASSNTGDTEAFF.